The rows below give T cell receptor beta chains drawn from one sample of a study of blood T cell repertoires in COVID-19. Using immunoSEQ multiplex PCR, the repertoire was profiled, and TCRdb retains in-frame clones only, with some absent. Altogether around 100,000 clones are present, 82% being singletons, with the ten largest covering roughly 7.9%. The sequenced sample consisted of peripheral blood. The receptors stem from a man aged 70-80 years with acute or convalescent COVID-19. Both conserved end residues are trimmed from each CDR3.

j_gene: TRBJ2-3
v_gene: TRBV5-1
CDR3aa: ASSLRQGTDTQY

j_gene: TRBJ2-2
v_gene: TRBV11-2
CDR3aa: ASSYGQFTGELF

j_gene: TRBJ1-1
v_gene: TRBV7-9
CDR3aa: ASSPQGEATEAF

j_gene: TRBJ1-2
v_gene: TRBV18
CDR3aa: ASSPRFGTAAYGYT

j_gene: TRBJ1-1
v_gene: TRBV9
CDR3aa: ASSAGTPMNTEAF

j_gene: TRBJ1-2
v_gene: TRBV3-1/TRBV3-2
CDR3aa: ASSRQGALGGYT

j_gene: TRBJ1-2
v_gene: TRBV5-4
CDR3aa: ASSSQAGNYGYT

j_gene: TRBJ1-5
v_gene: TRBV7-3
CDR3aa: ASSLYHGENQPQH

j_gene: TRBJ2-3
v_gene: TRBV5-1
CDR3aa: ASSSQPGQDTDTQY

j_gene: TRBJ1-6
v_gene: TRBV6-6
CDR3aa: ASSYSGGASPLH

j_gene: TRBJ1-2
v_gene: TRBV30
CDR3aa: AWSHTNIFYGYT

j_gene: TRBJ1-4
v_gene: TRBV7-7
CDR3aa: ASSAGTNEKLF

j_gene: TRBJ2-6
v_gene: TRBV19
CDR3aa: ASIAIAGGLVSSGANVLT

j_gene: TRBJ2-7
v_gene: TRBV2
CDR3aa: AGRLAGGSYEQY

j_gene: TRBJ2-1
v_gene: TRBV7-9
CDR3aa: ASSPTGTSGTNEQF

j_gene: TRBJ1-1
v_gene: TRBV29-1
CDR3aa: SVEDQEVRQANTEAF

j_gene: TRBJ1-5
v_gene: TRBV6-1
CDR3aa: ASSERSSNQPQH

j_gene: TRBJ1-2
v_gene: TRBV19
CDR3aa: ASSFLTDLAGYT

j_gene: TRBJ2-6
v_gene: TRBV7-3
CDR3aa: ASSSGGGGANVLT

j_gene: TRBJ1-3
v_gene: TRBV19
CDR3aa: ASSKDTPVAGNTIY

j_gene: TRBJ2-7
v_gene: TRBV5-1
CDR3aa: ASSSGYRGGEQY

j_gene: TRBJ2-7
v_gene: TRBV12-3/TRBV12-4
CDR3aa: ASARSGFQY

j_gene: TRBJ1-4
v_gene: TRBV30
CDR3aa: AWSVKTGDREKLF

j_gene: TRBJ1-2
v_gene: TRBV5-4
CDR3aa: ASSAVRDRDVYGYT

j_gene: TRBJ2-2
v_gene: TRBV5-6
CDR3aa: ASSFGGVNTGELF

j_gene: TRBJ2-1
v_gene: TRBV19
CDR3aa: ASSSRTSGSNEQF